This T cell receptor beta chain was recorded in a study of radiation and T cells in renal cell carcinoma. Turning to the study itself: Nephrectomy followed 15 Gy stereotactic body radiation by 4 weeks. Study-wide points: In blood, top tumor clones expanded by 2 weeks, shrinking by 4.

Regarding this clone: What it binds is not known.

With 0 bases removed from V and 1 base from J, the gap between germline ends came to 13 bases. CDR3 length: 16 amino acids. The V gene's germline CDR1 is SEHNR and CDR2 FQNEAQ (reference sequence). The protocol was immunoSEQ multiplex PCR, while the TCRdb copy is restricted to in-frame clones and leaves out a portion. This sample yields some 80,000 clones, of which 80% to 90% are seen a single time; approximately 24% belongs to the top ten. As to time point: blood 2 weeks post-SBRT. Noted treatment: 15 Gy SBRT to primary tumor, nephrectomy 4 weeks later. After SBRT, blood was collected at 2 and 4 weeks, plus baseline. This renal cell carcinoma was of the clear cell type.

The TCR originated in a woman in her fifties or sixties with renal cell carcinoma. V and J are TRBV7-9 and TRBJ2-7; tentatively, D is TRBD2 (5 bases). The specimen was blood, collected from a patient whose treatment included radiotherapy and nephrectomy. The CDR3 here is CASSLAGGRGSYEQYF. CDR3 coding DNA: TGTGCCAGCAGCTTAGCGGGCGGCCGAGGGTCCTACGAGCAGTACTTC.